The 17 T cell receptor beta chains below come from one sample, sequenced in a study of T cell responses to AZD1222 COVID-19 vaccine. Profiling relied on immunoSEQ multiplex PCR, and the TCRdb table lists in-frame clones only, not all of them. The table records 150,000 to 200,000 clones, around nine tenths of them present only once. The starting material was peripheral blood, obtained on day 0 of AZD1222 vaccination. Receptors were obtained from an adult in good health.

This clone has just a few counts. This chain uses TRBV29-1 with TRBJ2-5; D perhaps matches TRBD1 (6 bases). The length of the CDR3 is 15 residues. V was trimmed by 2 bases and J by 4 bases, leaving 17 bases between them. Per germline, CDR1 SQVTM and CDR2 ANQGSEA. In DNA, the CDR3 is TGCAGCGTTGAATGGGGCTGGGGGCGGGCAGAGACCCAGTACTTC. Translation: CSVEWGWGRAETQYF.

This chain joins TRBV10-3 and TRBJ2-3, with 10 positions matching TRBD2. The V and J ends lost 0 bases and 13 bases, in that order; junction bases with no gene match: 7. Germline V gene data show CDR1 as ENHRY and CDR2 as SYGVKD. The CDR3 covers 14 residues. CDR3 coding DNA: TGTGCCATCAGTGAGTCTGCAGCGGGAGGGCCGAAGTATTTT. This sequence encodes CAISESAAGGPKYF.

This chain links TRBV19 with TRBJ2-1; 7 bases line up with TRBD1. The CDR3 spans 11 residues. The V segment lost 3 bases and the J segment 14 bases; nucleotides outside the gene matches: 4. CDR1 is LNHDA, CDR2 SQIVND, per germline (reference sequence). The CDR3 sequence: CASSIRGKKFF. In DNA form, the CDR3 reads TGTGCCAGTAGTATCAGGGGGAAGAAGTTCTTC. Drawing the rest from reference TRBV19 and TRBJ2-1, the complete variable domain is DGGITQSPKYLFRKEGQNVTLSCEQNLNHDAMYWYRQDPGQGLRLIYYSQIVNDFQKGDIAEGYSVSREKKESFPLTVTSAQKNPTAFYLCASSIRGKKFFGPGTRLTVL.

The J gene is TRBJ1-2, the V gene TRBV29-1, with TRBD1 matching over 8 bases. V shed 1 base and J 6 bases; nucleotides not matched to a gene: 1. Germline V gene data show CDR1 as SQVTM and CDR2 as ANQGSEA. The length of the CDR3 is 12 residues. DNA for the CDR3: TGCAGCGTTGAAGTCAGGGGGCATGGCTACACCTTC. This codes for CSVEVRGHGYTF.

The V and J genes are TRBV18 and TRBJ1-6, with D perhaps TRBD1 (5 bases). Deletions cut 5 bases from V and 5 bases from J, with 13 bases between. CDR1 and CDR2 from the germline V gene are KGHSH and LQKENI. The CDR3 is made up of 15 amino acids. The CDR3 coding sequence is TGTGCCAGCTCAGAAAGGACAACAGATAATTCACCCCTCCACTTT. Amino acid sequence: CASSERTTDNSPLHF.

The chain is built from TRBV25-1 and TRBJ1-4, with D hard to call. CDR3 length: 12 amino acids. Germline assignment: CDR1 MGHDK and CDR2 SYGVNS. Trimming removed 7 bases at V and 7 bases at J, with 10 bases between. The CDR3 region is CASNAPGEKLFF. The CDR3 coding sequence is TGTGCCAGCAACGCCCCGGGTGAAAAACTGTTTTTT.

The gene calls are TRBV28 and TRBJ1-2; D ambiguous. V dropped 0 bases and J dropped 0 bases, with 8 bases sitting between them. The germline V gene has CDR1 MDHEN and CDR2 SYDVKM. CDR3 length equals 15 residues. The CDR3 reads CASSLWSTTNYGYTF. DNA of the CDR3: TGTGCCAGCAGTTTATGGTCAACGACTAACTATGGCTACACCTTC.

The gene calls are TRBV6-2 or TRBV6-3 and TRBJ1-6, with no clear D. The CDR3 totals 11 residues. Trimming stripped 5 bases from V and 10 bases from J, with 6 bases between. Per the germline V gene, CDR1 is MNHEY and CDR2 is SVGEGT. The CDR3 sequence: CASSENSPLHF. For the CDR3, the DNA is TGTGCCAGCAGTGAGAACTCACCCCTCCACTTT.

The rearrangement uses TRBV5-1 and TRBJ1-3; D may be TRBD1 (5 bases). The CDR3 length is 14 residues. V lost 3 bases, J lost 4 bases, and 11 bases lay in between. The germline CDR1 and CDR2 sequences are SGHRS and YFSETQ. Written as DNA, the CDR3 is TGCGCCAGCAGCTCGGACGGACACGGAAACACCATATATTTT. Its protein is CASSSDGHGNTIYF.

In DNA, the CDR3 is TGTGCCAGCAGCTACGGACAGTGGGCTAATGAAAAACTGTTTTTT. It yields the protein CASSYGQWANEKLFF. The chain links TRBV5-6 to TRBJ1-4; D might be TRBD1 (6 bases). Trimming removed 3 bases from V and 3 bases from J, with 12 bases in between. The germline V gene has CDR1 SGHDT and CDR2 YYEEEE. The CDR3 spans 15 residues.

The chain combines TRBV27 with TRBJ2-7; TRBD2 is a possible D gene (5 bases). Germline V gene lookup returns CDR1 MNHEY and CDR2 SMNVEV (reference sequence). The CDR3 is 15 residues long. V was shortened by 5 bases and J by 5 bases, with 19 bases between the two germline ends. As DNA, the CDR3 is TGTGCCAGCAGTACCTGGCCGGGATGGAGCCACGAGCAGTACTTC. It is translated as CASSTWPGWSHEQYF.

The rearrangement uses TRBV4-2 and TRBJ2-2, with TRBD2 matching over 9 bases. V trimming: 1 base; J trimming: 7 bases; junction bases outside the gene matches: 7. Germline V gives CDR1 LGHNA, CDR2 YNFKEQ. This CDR3 is built from 16 residues. CDR3 bases: TGTGCCAGCAGCCAAGTTGGAGAAGCGGGGGGCGGGGAGCTGTTTTTT. This gives the protein CASSQVGEAGGGELFF.

The chain uses TRBV4-3 and TRBJ2-3, with TRBD2 identical over 10 bases. The CDR3 is 16 residues long. Germline CDR1 reads LGHNA; CDR2 reads YSLEER. V gave up 0 bases and J gave up 4 bases; unmatched junction bases: 4. Here the CDR3 DNA reads TGCGCCAGCAGCCAAGAACCTAGCGGGAGTGCAGATACGCAGTATTTT. Residues: CASSQEPSGSADTQYF.

The chain employs TRBV5-1 and TRBJ1-1; perhaps TRBD1 as D (5 bases). The CDR3 consists of 15 residues. Trimming left V 0 bases short and J 5 bases short, with 14 bases between. Germline CDR1 is SGHRS and CDR2 is YFSETQ. CDR3 sequence: CASSLETGMGTEAFF. In DNA form, the CDR3 reads TGCGCCAGCAGCTTGGAAACAGGTATGGGAACTGAAGCTTTCTTT.

This chain uses TRBV27 with TRBJ1-2; D is unresolved. The CDR3 spans 13 residues. Trimming left V 6 bases short and J 4 bases short, with 12 bases between. The germline CDR1 and CDR2 sequences are MNHEY and SMNVEV (reference sequence). The CDR3: CASRPFVGYGYTF. In nucleotides, the CDR3 is TGTGCCAGCAGGCCCTTTGTGGGCTATGGCTACACCTTC.

The chain uses TRBV15 and TRBJ2-7; either TRBD1 or TRBD2 may fit D (5 bases each). The germline V and J ends were trimmed by 5 bases and 5 bases, with 22 bases remaining between them. From germline, CDR1 is LNHNV and CDR2 YYDKDF (reference sequence). The CDR3 length is 16 residues. The CDR3 is CATSGTGPFYGDEQYF. DNA for the CDR3: TGTGCCACCAGCGGGACGGGACCATTTTACGGTGACGAGCAGTACTTC.

The gene calls are TRBV6-2 or TRBV6-3 and TRBJ2-1; D is tentatively TRBD1 or TRBD2 (5 bases each). The germline gives CDR1 MNHEY, CDR2 SVGEGT. Trimming cost V 2 bases and J 4 bases, with 12 bases left between them. The CDR3 is made up of 15 amino acids. Here the CDR3 reads CASSYGLAGYNEQFF. In nucleotides, the CDR3 is TGTGCCAGCAGTTACGGGCTAGCAGGGTACAATGAGCAGTTCTTC.